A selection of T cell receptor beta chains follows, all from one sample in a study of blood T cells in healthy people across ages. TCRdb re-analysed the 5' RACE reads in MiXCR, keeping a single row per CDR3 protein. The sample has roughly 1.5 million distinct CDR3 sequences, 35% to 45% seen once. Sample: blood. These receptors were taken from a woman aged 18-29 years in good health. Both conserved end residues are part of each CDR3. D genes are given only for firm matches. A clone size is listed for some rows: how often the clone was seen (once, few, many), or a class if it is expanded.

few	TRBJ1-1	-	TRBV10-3	TGTGCCATCCGGGGTGCGTCTGAAGCTTTCTTT	CAIRGASEAFF
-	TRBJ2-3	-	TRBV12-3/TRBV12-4	TGTGCCAGCAGTTTCGGTGGCGGGTACACAGCTACGCAGTATTTT	CASSFGGGYTATQYF
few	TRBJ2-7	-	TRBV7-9	TGTGCCAGCAGCTTAGAGTTCGGGAATCGCGAGCAGTACTTC	CASSLEFGNREQYF
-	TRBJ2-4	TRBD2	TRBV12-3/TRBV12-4	TGTGCCAGCAGCTCAAGTAGCGGGGGAAACATTCAGTACTTC	CASSSSSGGNIQYF
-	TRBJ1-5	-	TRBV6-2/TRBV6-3	TGTGCCAGCAGTCATGGACAGACCCTAGACCAGCATTTT	CASSHGQTLDQHF
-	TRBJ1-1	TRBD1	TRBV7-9	TGTGCCAGCAGCTTGGGAGACGGGACAGGGATTGAAGCTTTCTTT	CASSLGDGTGIEAFF
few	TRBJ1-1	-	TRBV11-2	TGTGCCAGCAGCTTGCTACGGGACGGCTGGAACACTGAAGCTTTCTTT	CASSLLRDGWNTEAFF
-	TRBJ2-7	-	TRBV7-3	TGTGCCAGCAGCCTCGACAAGGCCTACGAGCAGTACTTC	CASSLDKAYEQYF
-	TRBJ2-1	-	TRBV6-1	TGTGCCAGCATTCCCAGCCTGTACAATGAGCAGTTCTTC	CASIPSLYNEQFF
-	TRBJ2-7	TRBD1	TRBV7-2	TGTGCCAGCAGACCCGGGACAGGGTGCGAGCAGTACTTC	CASRPGTGCEQYF
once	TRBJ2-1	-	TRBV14	TGTGCCAGCAGCCAAGGCGTTGGAAGACTAACTAATGAGCAGTTCTTC	CASSQGVGRLTNEQFF
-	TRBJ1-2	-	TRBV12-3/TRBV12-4	TGTGCCAGCGCCTCTGCGCCTAACTATGGCTACACCTTC	CASASAPNYGYTF
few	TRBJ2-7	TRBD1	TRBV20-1	TGCAGTGCTAGACCTGTGGACAGGCCTACGACATACGAGCAGTACTTC	CSARPVDRPTTYEQYF
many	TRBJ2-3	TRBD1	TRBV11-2	TGTGCCAGCAGCAGCAGACAGGGCACCTCAGATACGCAGTATTTT	CASSSRQGTSDTQYF
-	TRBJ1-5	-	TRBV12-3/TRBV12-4	TGTGCCAGCAGTTTCGATGGTTACATTAATCAGCCCCAGCATTTT	CASSFDGYINQPQHF
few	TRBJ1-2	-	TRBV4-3	TGCGCCAGCAGCCAAGACGCCACAGGTTTCGGCGGCTATGGCTACACCTTC	CASSQDATGFGGYGYTF
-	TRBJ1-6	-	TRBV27	TGTGCCAGCAGTTTATCGAACGGGGGGAATTCACCCCTCCACTTT	CASSLSNGGNSPLHF
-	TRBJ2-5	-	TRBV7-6	TGTGCCAGCAGCGGAGACAACTGGGGGGAGACCCAGTACTTC	CASSGDNWGETQYF
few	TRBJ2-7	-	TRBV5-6	TGTGCCAGCAGCCAGACTACGCGTCGTTGGTACGAGCAGTACTTC	CASSQTTRRWYEQYF
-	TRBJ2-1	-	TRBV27	TGTGCCAGCAGTCCAGTTCTGTATCGCGACAATGAGCAGTTCTTC	CASSPVLYRDNEQFF
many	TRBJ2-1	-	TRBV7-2	TGTGCCAGCAGCTCCGGGCCGAATGAGCAGTTCTTC	CASSSGPNEQFF
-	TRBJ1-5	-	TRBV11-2	TGTGCCAGCAGCACCGGGACGTCGGGCAATCGGCCCCAGCATTTT	CASSTGTSGNRPQHF
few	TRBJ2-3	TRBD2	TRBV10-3	TGTGCCATCAGTGAGCCCGGGTCAGCGGGGGGCGATACGCAGTATTTT	CAISEPGSAGGDTQYF
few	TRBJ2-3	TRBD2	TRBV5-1	TGCGCCAGCAGCTTTTGGACTAGCGGGAGAGATACGCAGTATTTT	CASSFWTSGRDTQYF
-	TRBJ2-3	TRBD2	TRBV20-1	TGCAGTGCCTGGACTAGTACCCCAGATACGCAGTATTTT	CSAWTSTPDTQYF
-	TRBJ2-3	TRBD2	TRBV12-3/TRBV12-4	TGTGCCAGCAGTCTGGGAGAGACTAGCATGGATGCAGATACGCAGTATTTT	CASSLGETSMDADTQYF
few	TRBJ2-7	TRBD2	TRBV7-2	TGTGCCAGCAGCTTTGTACTAGCGGGAGATCTCGAGCAGTACTTC	CASSFVLAGDLEQYF
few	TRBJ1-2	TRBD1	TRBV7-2	TGTGCCAGCAGCTTAGAGACAGGGTACTATGGCTACACCTTC	CASSLETGYYGYTF
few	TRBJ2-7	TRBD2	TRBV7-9	TGTGCCAGCAGCTTAGGCGGGAGAAGGTACGAGCAGTACTTC	CASSLGGRRYEQYF
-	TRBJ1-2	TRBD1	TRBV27	TGTGCCAGCAGTCCTATCGGGGACAGGGGGTATGGCTACACCTTC	CASSPIGDRGYGYTF
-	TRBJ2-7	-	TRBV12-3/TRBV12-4	TGTGCCAGCAGTTTTAGCGGCAGGATCTACGAGCAGTACTTC	CASSFSGRIYEQYF
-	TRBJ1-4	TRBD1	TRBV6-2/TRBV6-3	TGTGCCAGCAGTTCCGGGACAGGGATGGAAAAACTGTTTTTT	CASSSGTGMEKLFF
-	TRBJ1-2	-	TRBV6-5	TGTGCCAGCAGTTACTCGATGGGGACCGAGAACTATGGCTACACCTTC	CASSYSMGTENYGYTF
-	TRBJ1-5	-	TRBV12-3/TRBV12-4	TGTGCCAGCATGGATCCTGGTGCAGGGTTCAATCAGCCCCAGCATTTT	CASMDPGAGFNQPQHF
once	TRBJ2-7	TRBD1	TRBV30	TGTGCCTGGAGAGGGACAGGGGGTCCCTACGAGCAGTACTTC	CAWRGTGGPYEQYF
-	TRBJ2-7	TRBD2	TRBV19	TGTGCCAGTAGTATCCTACCGGGAGGAAACTACGAGCAGTACTTC	CASSILPGGNYEQYF
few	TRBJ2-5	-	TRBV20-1	TGCAGTGCCCCCATACTCGGGGGTTCCCAAGAGACCCAGTACTTC	CSAPILGGSQETQYF
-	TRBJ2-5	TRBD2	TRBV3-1	TGTGCCAGCACCCGTAGCGGGGAAGAGACCCAGTACTTC	CASTRSGEETQYF
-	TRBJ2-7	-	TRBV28	TGTGCCAGCTGGGGAAGACAGCCGAGGTCCTACGAGCAGTACTTC	CASWGRQPRSYEQYF
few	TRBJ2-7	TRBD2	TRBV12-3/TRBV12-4	TGTGCCAGCAGTGTGACTAGCACCTACGAGCAGTACTTC	CASSVTSTYEQYF
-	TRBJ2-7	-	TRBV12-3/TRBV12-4	TGTGCCAGCAGTGTTGGGATTCCACCCTACGAGCAGTACTTC	CASSVGIPPYEQYF
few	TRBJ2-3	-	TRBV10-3	TGTGCCATCAGTGAATCGGGGGTACCGCAGTATTTT	CAISESGVPQYF
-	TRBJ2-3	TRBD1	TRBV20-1	TGCAGTGCTAGGGACAGGCGATTCACAGATACGCAGTATTTT	CSARDRRFTDTQYF
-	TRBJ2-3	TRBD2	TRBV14	TGTGCCAGCGGCCAAGTTGTGAGCGGGAGTGGAGATACGCAGTATTTT	CASGQVVSGSGDTQYF
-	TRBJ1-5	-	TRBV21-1	TGTGCCGGCAGCAAAGTTCGGGGGAAAGTTGGCAATCAGCCCCAGCATTTT	CAGSKVRGKVGNQPQHF
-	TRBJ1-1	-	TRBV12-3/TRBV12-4	TGTGCCAGCAGTTCCCCTCTAGTGTCCGGGGAAGCTTTCTTT	CASSSPLVSGEAFF
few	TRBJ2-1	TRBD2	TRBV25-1	TGTGCCAGCAGTCCTCGGGGGGGCCGGAATGAGCAGTTCTTC	CASSPRGGRNEQFF
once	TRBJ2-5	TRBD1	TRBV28	TGTGCCAGCAGCTATTCCGGACAGGCACAAGAGACCCAGTACTTC	CASSYSGQAQETQYF
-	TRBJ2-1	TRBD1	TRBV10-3	TGTGCCTCGAAGGGGGCAGGGACAGGGGCCAACAATGAGCAGTTCTTC	CASKGAGTGANNEQFF
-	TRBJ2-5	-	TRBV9	TGTGCCAGCAGCGTACTGAGCAGTCGGGTCGCAGAGACCCAGTACTTC	CASSVLSSRVAETQYF
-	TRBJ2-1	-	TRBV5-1	TGCGCCAGCAGCTTACGACCCCCGACGGAGTTCTTC	CASSLRPPTEFF